What follows are 30 T cell receptor beta chains derived from one specimen sequenced in a study of blood T cell repertoires in COVID-19. Assay used: immunoSEQ multiplex PCR; TCRdb lists only in-frame clones, some missing. The repertoire holds 200,000 to 250,000 clones, with 86% as singletons. The specimen was PBMCs or T cells enriched from blood (not recorded which). The source of these receptors is a woman in her thirties or forties with acute COVID-19.

This clone was detected only once. CDR3 sequence: CASSPLNRAHEQYV. The CDR3 nucleotides are TGTGCCAGCAGTCCACTGAACAGGGCCCACGAGCAGTACGTC. The chain recombines TRBV6-5 with TRBJ2-7; possibly TRBD1 for D (6 bases). Trimming took off 5 bases at V and 5 bases at J, with 16 bases between the two ends. The CDR3 spans 14 residues. Germline CDR1 MNHEY, CDR2 SVGAGI.

V and J are TRBV9 and TRBJ2-1, with a weak D call TRBD2 (5 bases). The V gene's germline CDR1 is SGDLS and CDR2 YYNGEE. This CDR3 has 12 amino acids. Deletions cut 3 bases from V and 9 bases from J, with 10 bases between. The DNA of the CDR3 is TGTGCCAGCAGCGGACTATCAGGTGAGCAGTTCTTC. Translating it yields CASSGLSGEQFF.

The chain joins TRBV7-2 to TRBJ2-7, with unresolved D. CDR1 and CDR2 from the germline V gene are SGHTA and FQGNSA. Trimming removed 0 bases at V and 0 bases at J, with 6 bases between. This CDR3 comprises 14 residues. In DNA form, the CDR3 reads TGTGCCAGCAGCTTAGCGGCCCGCTCCTACGAGCAGTACTTC. Translation: CASSLAARSYEQYF.

V usage is TRBV19 and J usage is TRBJ1-5; a weak D match, TRBD1 (5 bases). Germline CDR1 LNHDA, CDR2 SQIVND (reference sequence). The CDR3 has 14 residues. With 3 bases removed from V and 3 bases from J, the gap between germline ends came to 9 bases. CDR3 coding DNA: TGTGCCAGTAGTATTCGACAGACCAATCAGCCCCAGCATTTT. Its translation is CASSIRQTNQPQHF. The whole variable domain, filled in from reference TRBV19 and TRBJ1-5, reads DGGITQSPKYLFRKEGQNVTLSCEQNLNHDAMYWYRQDPGQGLRLIYYSQIVNDFQKGDIAEGYSVSREKKESFPLTVTSAQKNPTAFYLCASSIRQTNQPQHFGDGTRLSIL.

This sequence joins TRBV11-1 and TRBJ1-1; maybe TRBD1 (5 bases). CDR1 SGHAT and CDR2 FQDESV come from the germline V gene (reference sequence). This CDR3 is built from 15 residues. The germline V and J ends were trimmed by 1 base and 5 bases, with 14 bases remaining between them. The CDR3 bases are TGTGCCAGCAGCTTAGAGCGGGGCGCACGGACTGAAGCTTTCTTT. Its translation: CASSLERGARTEAFF.

This chain links TRBV18 with TRBJ2-5; TRBD1 matches 8 bases. Germline CDR1 KGHSH, CDR2 LQKENI. CDR3 size: 15 residues. With V trimmed by 3 bases and J by 5 bases, 8 bases remained unmatched. This chain's CDR3 is CASSPPSRGQETQYF. For the CDR3, the DNA is TGTGCCAGCTCACCCCCGAGCAGGGGGCAGGAGACCCAGTACTTC. Complete variable domain (other parts from reference TRBV18 and TRBJ2-5): NAGVMQNPRHLVRRRGQEARLRCSPMKGHSHVYWYRQLPEEGLKFMVYLQKENIIDESGMPKERFSAEFPKEGPSILRIQQVVRGDSAAYFCASSPPSRGQETQYFGPGTRLLVL.

Written as DNA, the CDR3 is TGTGCCAGTAGTATCCAGGGGCCTTCTAATTCACCCCTCCACTTT. Encoded protein: CASSIQGPSNSPLHF. The rearrangement links TRBV19 to TRBJ1-6, with a tentative D call TRBD1 (6 bases). V dropped 3 bases and J dropped 6 bases, with 12 bases sitting between them. CDR1 is LNHDA and CDR2 is SQIVND in the germline V gene (reference sequence). The CDR3 length is 15 residues.

The chain is built from TRBV28 and TRBJ1-6; D perhaps matches TRBD1 (5 bases). The V gene's germline CDR1 is MDHEN and CDR2 SYDVKM. This CDR3 is 15 amino acids long. The V end was cut by 7 bases, the J end by 2 bases, with 12 bases between. CDR3 amino acids: CASTQQTAYNSPLHF. CDR3 nucleotide sequence: TGTGCCAGCACCCAGCAGACAGCCTATAATTCACCCCTCCACTTT.

About this clone itself: At the DNA level, this CDR3 is encoded by other sequences in the same sample as well. This rearrangement joins TRBV7-9 to TRBJ2-5, with TRBD2 identical over 7 bases. Germline CDR1 and CDR2: SEHNR and FQNEAQ (reference sequence). V dropped 3 bases and J dropped 2; count of bases not matched to a gene: 6. The CDR3 is made up of 15 amino acids. The CDR3 DNA is TGTGCCAGCAGCTTCGTGGGACTACAACAAGAGACCCAGTACTTC. Its protein is CASSFVGLQQETQYF.

V and J are TRBV4-2 and TRBJ2-1, with TRBD2 identical over 9 bases. There are 17 residues in the CDR3. Trimming cost V 1 base and J 3 bases; bases outside gene matches: 7. CDR1 is LGHNA and CDR2 is YNFKEQ in the germline V gene. CDR3 in amino acids: CASSQVSAGGFYNEQFF. DNA for the CDR3: TGTGCCAGCAGCCAAGTTTCAGCGGGGGGATTCTACAATGAGCAGTTCTTC.

A few counts support this clone. The chain couples TRBV29-1 to TRBJ2-2; the D is unclear. Trimming cost V 4 bases and J 11 bases, with 11 bases left between them. The CDR3 has 11 amino acids. CDR1 is SQVTM and CDR2 is ANQGSEA in the germline V gene. The CDR3 coding sequence is TGCAGCGTTGTTTCAAACCTAGAGCTGTTTTTT. Its protein is CSVVSNLELFF.

The V gene is TRBV19, the J gene TRBJ1-5; D ambiguous. This CDR3 is built from 13 residues. Trimming took off 5 bases at V and 0 bases at J, with 5 bases between the two ends. Germline V lookup: CDR1 LNHDA, CDR2 SQIVND (reference sequence). This CDR3 reads CASSFGSNQPQHF. For the CDR3, the DNA is TGTGCCAGTAGTTTCGGTAGCAATCAGCCCCAGCATTTT.

This clone was seen a single time. The chain couples TRBV7-2 to TRBJ1-2, with 9 nucleotides matching TRBD1. The length of the CDR3 is 15 residues. Germline assignment: CDR1 SGHTA and CDR2 FQGNSA. J was trimmed by 3 bases and V by 5 bases; bases with no gene match: 7. The CDR3 DNA is TGTGCCAGCAGCCGGAAGGGACAGGGTGACTATGGCTACACCTTC. This gives the protein CASSRKGQGDYGYTF.

This chain uses TRBV12-3 or TRBV12-4 with TRBJ1-1; D is possibly TRBD1 (5 bases). The CDR3 runs 13 residues. V lost 3 bases and J lost 5, with 10 bases in between. In DNA, the CDR3 is TGTGCCAGCAGTTTCAGGGTGGGGACTGAAGCTTTCTTT. Translated, it gives CASSFRVGTEAFF.

This clone occurred a few times. The chain uses TRBV20-1 and TRBJ1-2, with 8 bases that match TRBD1. The CDR3 consists of 14 residues. With V trimmed by 3 bases and J by 12 bases, 15 bases remained unmatched. Germline V CDR1 and CDR2: DFQATT, SNEGSKA (reference sequence). The CDR3 DNA is TGCAGTGCTAGTCTAGGGACAGGATTAGTCTTAAACACCTTC. This gives the protein CSASLGTGLVLNTF.

V is TRBV2 and J is TRBJ1-2; D is undetermined. This CDR3 has 15 amino acids. In germline, CDR1 is SNHLY, CDR2 FYNNEI. The V and J ends lost 3 bases and 7 bases respectively, with 18 bases between them. The DNA of the CDR3 is TGTGCCAGCAGTGACAGACTCCGGGCGGGGAGTGGCTACACCTTC. Translated, it gives CASSDRLRAGSGYTF.

The chain links TRBV28 to TRBJ1-2; TRBD1 matches 8 bases. The germline CDR1 and CDR2 sequences are MDHEN and SYDVKM. Trimming removed 6 bases from V and 10 bases from J; junction bases left unmatched: 10. CDR3 length: 13 residues. CDR3 sequence (DNA): TGTGCCAGCAGGACTCAGGGGGCGCGAGTCTACACCTTC. This sequence encodes CASRTQGARVYTF.

V usage is TRBV27 and J usage is TRBJ1-2; D is possibly TRBD1 (5 bases). Trimming took off 5 bases at V and 4 bases at J, with 17 bases between the two ends. Per germline, CDR1 MNHEY and CDR2 SMNVEV (reference sequence). The CDR3 runs to 15 residues. This chain's CDR3 is CASSGPGDGVYGYTF. The CDR3 region has the DNA TGTGCCAGCAGTGGACCGGGGGACGGAGTCTATGGCTACACCTTC.

This sequence joins TRBV7-2 and TRBJ1-4; possible D gene TRBD1, 6 bases. The V gene's germline CDR1 is SGHTA and CDR2 FQGNSA. The CDR3 has 14 residues. The ends were cut back, 7 bases at V and 5 bases at J, with 14 bases in the middle. The DNA of the CDR3 is TGTGCCAGCACGTTGGGTGGGGGCAATGAAAAACTGTTTTTT. Translated: CASTLGGGNEKLFF.

This clone was counted once. The rearrangement uses TRBV6-2 or TRBV6-3 and TRBJ2-3; D is possibly TRBD2 (5 bases). CDR1 MNHEY and CDR2 SVGEGT come from the germline V gene. The CDR3 runs 14 residues. Trimming shortened V by 2 bases and J by 3 bases, and 9 bases separated the two germline ends. The CDR3 is CASSYERGTDTQYF. DNA of the CDR3: TGTGCCAGCAGTTACGAAAGAGGGACAGATACGCAGTATTTT.

For this clone: Within the sample, other DNA sequences also encode this same CDR3. This rearrangement joins TRBV7-2 to TRBJ2-7; 11 bases fit TRBD1. This CDR3 has 15 residues. The germline gives CDR1 SGHTA, CDR2 FQGNSA. After removal of 8 bases from V and 4 bases from J, the junction contained 10 bases not matched to a gene. Written as DNA, the CDR3 is TGTGCCAGCTCGCGAACCGGGACAGGGGGTTACGAGCAGTACTTC. This gives the protein CASSRTGTGGYEQYF.

V is TRBV19 and J is TRBJ1-2; D may be TRBD1 (6 bases). Deletions cut 7 bases from V and 7 bases from J, with 13 bases between. The CDR3 covers 12 residues. From germline, CDR1 is LNHDA and CDR2 SQIVND (reference sequence). The CDR3 loop is CASNSGAGGYTF. The DNA for the CDR3 is TGTGCCAGTAACTCAGGGGCCGGTGGCTACACCTTC.

V gene TRBV28 combines with J gene TRBJ1-2; D not certain. The CDR3 spans 12 residues. V dropped 10 bases and J dropped 4 bases, with 13 bases sitting between them. Germline V gene sequence: CDR1 MDHEN, CDR2 SYDVKM. The DNA of the CDR3 is TGTGCCATCTCGAGTGGGAGCTATGGCTACACCTTC. Its protein is CAISSGSYGYTF.

Only one count was recorded for this clone. The DNA for the CDR3 is TGTGCCAGCAGCTTAGGGACAGGGGGCGGGAATTCACCCCTCCACTTT. This translates into CASSLGTGGGNSPLHF. The chain couples TRBV7-9 to TRBJ1-6; 11 bases fit TRBD1. Per the germline V gene, CDR1 is SEHNR and CDR2 is FQNEAQ (reference sequence). Trimming took 1 base from V and 7 from J; bases not matched to a gene: 3. The CDR3 sequence is 16 residues long.

This clone was recorded once. The chain joins TRBV4-2 to TRBJ2-7; TRBD2 aligns across 7 bases. Unmatched junction bases numbered 2, after V lost 0 bases and J lost 0 bases. This CDR3 is built from 15 residues. Germline lookup yields CDR1 LGHNA and CDR2 YNFKEQ. In DNA form, the CDR3 reads TGTGCCAGCAGCCAAGAGCGGGGGACCTCCTACGAGCAGTACTTC. As protein: CASSQERGTSYEQYF.

V usage is TRBV28 and J usage is TRBJ2-1, with TRBD1 matching over 11 bases. The CDR3 is made up of 18 amino acids. The trim removed 4 bases at V and 1 base at J, leaving 9 bases unmatched. CDR1 MDHEN and CDR2 SYDVKM come from the germline V gene. The CDR3 reads CASSSFGTGGISYNEQFF. CDR3 DNA: TGTGCCAGCAGTTCGTTCGGGACAGGGGGTATTTCCTACAATGAGCAGTTCTTC.

The chain employs TRBV9 and TRBJ1-1; the match to TRBD1 covers 8 bases. Germline CDR1 and CDR2: SGDLS and YYNGEE. The CDR3 runs to 14 residues. J gave up 5 bases and V 3 bases, and 6 bases lay outside the gene matches. The CDR3 nucleotides read TGTGCCAGCAGCGCCCAGGGGGCGCTTACTGAAGCTTTCTTT. Translation: CASSAQGALTEAFF. Drawing the rest from reference TRBV9 and TRBJ1-1, the complete variable domain is DSGVTQTPKHLITATGQRVTLRCSPRSGDLSVYWYQQSLDQGLQFLIQYYNGEERAKGNILERFSAQQFPDLHSELNLSSLELGDSALYFCASSAQGALTEAFFGQGTRLTVV.

The J gene is TRBJ1-2, the V gene TRBV3-1 (or the pseudogene TRBV3-2), with 8 bases matching TRBD1. The junction had 5 bases not matched to a gene; V was cut back by 4 bases and J by 13 bases. CDR1 is LGHDT and CDR2 is YNNKEL in the germline V gene (reference sequence). CDR3 length: 11 residues. The DNA of the CDR3 is TGTGCCAGCAGCCTGGGACAGGTGTCCACCTTC. This sequence encodes CASSLGQVSTF.

J is TRBJ1-4 and V is TRBV9; 9 bases line up with TRBD1. The CDR3 covers 15 residues. CDR1 is SGDLS, CDR2 YYNGEE, per germline. V was pared by 4 bases and J by 7 bases, with 8 bases of the junction left unmatched. As DNA, the CDR3 is TGTGCCAGCAGCCCAACGGGACAGGGTCGTGAAAAACTGTTTTTT. It encodes CASSPTGQGREKLFF.

The chain links TRBV24-1 to TRBJ2-3; possibly TRBD1 for D (6 bases). Germline values: CDR1 KGHDR, CDR2 SFDVKD. Trimming pared 5 bases from V and 1 base from J, leaving 15 bases between. This CDR3 is 16 amino acids long. For the CDR3, the DNA is TGTGCCACCAGTGCTGGAAGACAGGTGGGCACAGATACGCAGTATTTT. Amino acids: CATSAGRQVGTDTQYF.